This is a list of T cell receptor beta chains from one sample in a study of blood T cell repertoires in COVID-19. Here immunoSEQ multiplex PCR was the method, and the copy in TCRdb shows in-frame clones only, minus some. The table records 400,000 to 450,000 clones, less than 95% of them present only once. Sequencing used PBMCs or T cells enriched from blood (not recorded which). These TCRs come from a man in his late teens or twenties who had recovered from COVID-19. CDR3s include the opening cysteine and the closing phenylalanine or tryptophan. Part of the rows lack a size; the others show once, few, many or a class for expanded clones.

v_gene,j_gene,abundance,CDR3aa
TRBV2,TRBJ1-5,once,CAIRDITNQPQHF
TRBV7-8,TRBJ1-5,.,CASSRINQPQHF
TRBV5-1,TRBJ1-5,.,CASSPGGGSQPQHF
TRBV21-1,TRBJ1-4,once,CASSNDRGLLEKLFF
TRBV10-1,TRBJ1-1,.,CASSLGQYTEAFF
TRBV18,TRBJ1-1,.,CASSPGTFEAFF
TRBV12-3/TRBV12-4,TRBJ1-2,once,CASSNDRARGYTF
TRBV3-1/TRBV3-2,TRBJ2-3,.,CASSHGLALTTDTQYF
TRBV19,TRBJ1-1,.,CASSWGQGVTEAFF
TRBV28,TRBJ2-3,.,CASWIRGTDTQYF
TRBV2,TRBJ2-3,.,CASSELAGSTDTQYF
TRBV2,TRBJ2-1,.,CASQSSGTYNEQFF
TRBV10-3,TRBJ1-1,.,CAISDPLGNTEAFF
TRBV9,TRBJ1-6,few,CASSPGQGDSPLHF
TRBV5-1,TRBJ2-5,.,CASSLFGTGEETQYF